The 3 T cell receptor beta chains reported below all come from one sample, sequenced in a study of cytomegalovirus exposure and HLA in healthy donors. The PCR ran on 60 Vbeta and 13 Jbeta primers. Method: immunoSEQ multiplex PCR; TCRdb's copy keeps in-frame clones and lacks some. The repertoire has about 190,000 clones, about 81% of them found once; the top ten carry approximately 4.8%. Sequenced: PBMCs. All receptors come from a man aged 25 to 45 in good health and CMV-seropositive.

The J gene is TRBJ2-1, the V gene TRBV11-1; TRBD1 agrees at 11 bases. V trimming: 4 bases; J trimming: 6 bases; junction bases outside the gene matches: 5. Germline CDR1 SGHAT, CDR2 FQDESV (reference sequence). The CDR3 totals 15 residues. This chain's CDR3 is CASSSGQGAFNEQFF. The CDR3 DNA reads TGTGCCAGCAGCTCAGGACAGGGGGCGTTCAATGAGCAGTTCTTC.

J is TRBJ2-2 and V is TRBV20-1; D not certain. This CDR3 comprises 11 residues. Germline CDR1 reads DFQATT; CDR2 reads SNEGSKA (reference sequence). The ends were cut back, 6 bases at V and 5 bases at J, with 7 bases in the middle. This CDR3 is CSAAGTGELFF. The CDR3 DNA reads TGCAGTGCGGCTGGTACCGGGGAGCTGTTTTTT.

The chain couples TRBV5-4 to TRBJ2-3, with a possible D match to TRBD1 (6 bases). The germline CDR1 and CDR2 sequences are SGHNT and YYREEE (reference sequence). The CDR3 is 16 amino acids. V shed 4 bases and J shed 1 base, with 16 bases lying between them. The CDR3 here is CASSPAQGKGTDTQYF. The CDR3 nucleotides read TGTGCCAGCAGCCCGGCGCAGGGGAAAGGCACAGATACGCAGTATTTT. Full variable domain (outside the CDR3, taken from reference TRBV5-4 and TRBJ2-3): ETGVTQSPTHLIKTRGQQVTLRCSSQSGHNTVSWYQQALGQGPQFIFQYYREEENGRGNFPPRFSGLQFPNYSSELNVNALELDDSALYLCASSPAQGKGTDTQYFGPGTRLTVL.